Listed below are T cell receptor beta chains from one sample, sequenced in a study of T cells expressing NK-cell markers. For each CDR3 protein, TCRdb gives one entry from its re-call of the 5' RACE reads, without DNA. The listing contains hundreds of thousands of distinct CDR3 sequences. Sequencing was carried out using blood T cells: a sorted CD56 or NKG2C T cell subset, CD4+ or CD8+ T cells, or bulk PBMC T cells (not recorded which). These receptors all stem from a young man in good health. The CDR3 runs from the conserved cysteine through the conserved F or W.

J gene: TRBJ1-2
V gene: TRBV5-1
CDR3 protein: CASKLRWSENYGYTF

J gene: TRBJ2-7
V gene: TRBV27
CDR3 protein: CASSIRASSYEQYF

J gene: TRBJ2-7
V gene: TRBV27
CDR3 protein: CASSSPPGEQYF

J gene: TRBJ1-5
V gene: TRBV20-1
CDR3 protein: CSAKAGQGDFQPQHF

J gene: TRBJ2-1
V gene: TRBV29-1
CDR3 protein: CSVGRGDNEQFF

J gene: TRBJ2-1
V gene: TRBV12-3/TRBV12-4
CDR3 protein: CASTGNLVVKEQFF

J gene: TRBJ2-7
V gene: TRBV7-2
CDR3 protein: CASSLGLAGGEYF

J gene: TRBJ1-1
V gene: TRBV6-1
CDR3 protein: CASTTGQRNTEAFF

J gene: TRBJ2-1
V gene: TRBV29-1
CDR3 protein: CSVSGGRNEQFF

J gene: TRBJ2-7
V gene: TRBV20-1
CDR3 protein: CSAAGTTSYEQYF

J gene: TRBJ2-3
V gene: TRBV15
CDR3 protein: CASSGRGAGDTQYF

J gene: TRBJ2-1
V gene: TRBV20-1
CDR3 protein: CSATPLAGVYNEQFF

J gene: TRBJ2-1
V gene: TRBV5-1
CDR3 protein: CASSLEQGAYNEQFF

J gene: TRBJ1-1
V gene: TRBV18
CDR3 protein: CASSVDHQNTEAFF

J gene: TRBJ1-2
V gene: TRBV29-1
CDR3 protein: CSVPLGRPGYTF

J gene: TRBJ2-1
V gene: TRBV3-1
CDR3 protein: CASSDLLPHEQFF

J gene: TRBJ2-2
V gene: TRBV15
CDR3 protein: CATSRPGQTNTGELFFF